Each of the 29 T cell receptor beta chains below was sequenced from the same sample in a study of blood T cell repertoires in COVID-19. Assay used: immunoSEQ multiplex PCR; TCRdb lists only in-frame clones, some missing. This repertoire shows 150,000 or so clones, about 90% found once; its top ten account for 5.5% to 8.5%. The specimen sequenced was PBMCs or T cells enriched from blood (not recorded which). The receptors were sampled from a woman aged 45-59 years who had recovered from COVID-19.

This chain uses TRBV7-8 with TRBJ2-3, with unresolved D. This CDR3 region has 16 residues. V was shortened by 2 bases and J by 4 bases, with 16 bases between the two germline ends. Germline lookup yields CDR1 SGHVS and CDR2 FQNEAQ. This CDR3 is CASSLSSGSIADTQYF. Written as DNA, the CDR3 is TGTGCCAGCAGCTTAAGTTCCGGGTCCATCGCAGATACGCAGTATTTT.

The gene calls are TRBV24-1 and TRBJ2-2; 9 bases map to TRBD1. The CDR3 contains 16 residues. The V gene end was trimmed by 4 bases and the J gene end by 6 bases; junction bases not matched to a gene: 8. Germline lookup yields CDR1 KGHDR and CDR2 SFDVKD. CDR3 amino acids: CATSDPDRGFAGELFF. The CDR3 DNA reads as TGTGCCACCAGTGACCCGGACAGGGGTTTCGCCGGGGAGCTGTTTTTT.

This chain connects TRBV11-1 to TRBJ2-5; perhaps TRBD2 as D (5 bases). Germline CDR1 reads SGHAT; CDR2 reads FQDESV (reference sequence). Trimming cost V 5 bases and J 5 bases, with 18 bases left between them. This CDR3 comprises 15 residues. CDR3 in DNA: TGTGCCAGCAGCGTGAGAACGGTGGGCGGGGAGACCCAGTACTTC. Translated: CASSVRTVGGETQYF.

This clone was seen only once. The rearrangement links TRBV4-3 to TRBJ2-2; D remains ambiguous. The CDR3 has 14 residues. The germline V gene has CDR1 LGHNA and CDR2 YSLEER. The germline V and J ends were trimmed by 2 bases and 2 bases, with 6 bases remaining between them. This chain's CDR3 is CASSQRVNTGELFF. DNA of the CDR3: TGCGCCAGCAGCCAACGGGTCAACACCGGGGAGCTGTTTTTT.

This clone has just one count. The chain is built from TRBV19 and TRBJ1-1; the match to TRBD1 covers 7 bases. The CDR3 is made up of 11 amino acids. Looked up from germline, CDR1 is LNHDA and CDR2 is SQIVND (reference sequence). V gave up 10 bases and J gave up 7 bases; unmatched junction bases: 6. The CDR3 sequence: CATEGAFEAFF. In DNA, the CDR3 is TGTGCCACGGAGGGGGCCTTTGAAGCTTTCTTT.

J is TRBJ2-4 and V is TRBV2; 7 bases are a match to TRBD1. CDR3 length equals 15 residues. CDR1 is SNHLY, CDR2 FYNNEI, per germline. The junction had 5 bases not matched to a gene; V was cut back by 6 bases and J by 0 bases. Here the CDR3 DNA reads TGTGCCAGCAGGGAACAGGGGTTAGCCAAAAACATTCAGTACTTC. Translation gives CASREQGLAKNIQYF.

In this sample, this clone turned up once. Other nucleotide sequences from this sample produce the same CDR3. The chain is built from TRBV7-9 and TRBJ2-2, with 8 bases that match TRBD1. The CDR3 runs to 19 residues. Germline V gene lookup returns CDR1 SEHNR and CDR2 FQNEAQ (reference sequence). V trimming: 1 base; J trimming: 3 bases; junction bases outside the gene matches: 13. As DNA, the CDR3 is TGTGCCAGCAGCTTAGGGGGGCAGGGGGCCACGAGGGACACCGGGGAGCTGTTTTTT. Translation gives CASSLGGQGATRDTGELFF.

The chain uses TRBV3-1 (or the pseudogene TRBV3-2) and TRBJ1-6; 9 bases map to TRBD1. This CDR3 has 15 amino acids. V lost 2 bases to trimming and J lost 10 bases; unmatched junction nucleotides: 6. Germline-derived CDR1 and CDR2 are LGHDT and YNNKEL (reference sequence). The chain's CDR3 is CASSQITGGQSPLHF. The CDR3 DNA sequence: TGTGCCAGCAGCCAAATAACAGGGGGCCAATCACCCCTCCACTTT.

The rearrangement uses TRBV9 and TRBJ2-6; D possibly corresponds to TRBD2 (6 bases). Deletions cut 6 bases from V and 2 bases from J, with 21 bases between. Germline V gene sequence: CDR1 SGDLS, CDR2 YYNGEE. The CDR3 length is 18 residues. DNA for the CDR3: TGTGCCAGCATCGTGGTTCCGGACGGGGGTGCTGGGGCCAACGTCCTGACTTTC. Translated, it gives CASIVVPDGGAGANVLTF. Based on the CDR3 plus reference TRBV9 and TRBJ2-6, the full variable domain is DSGVTQTPKHLITATGQRVTLRCSPRSGDLSVYWYQQSLDQGLQFLIQYYNGEERAKGNILERFSAQQFPDLHSELNLSSLELGDSALYFCASIVVPDGGAGANVLTFGAGSRLTVL.

V usage is TRBV28 and J usage is TRBJ1-2; TRBD1 is a possible D gene (6 bases). Germline V lookup: CDR1 MDHEN, CDR2 SYDVKM. V was cut by 10 bases and J by 7 bases, with 13 bases left in between. This CDR3 spans 11 amino acids. DNA for the CDR3: TGTGCCATTATCCAGGGGCCTGGCTACACCTTC. This codes for CAIIQGPGYTF.

The chain links TRBV18 to TRBJ2-3, with D perhaps TRBD1 (5 bases). Germline CDR1 and CDR2: KGHSH and LQKENI. The V and J ends lost 3 bases and 4 bases respectively, with 17 bases between them. The length of the CDR3 is 16 residues. CDR3 nucleotide sequence: TGTGCCAGCTCACCGGGGCCTGGGGCAACCCCAGATACGCAGTATTTT. As protein: CASSPGPGATPDTQYF.

This clone was seen just once. CDR3 in DNA: TGCAGCAGTCGGGCCTACAATGAGCAGTTCTTC. Translation: CSSRAYNEQFF. This chain joins TRBV29-1 and TRBJ2-1; D is uncertain. The germline V gene encodes CDR1 SQVTM and CDR2 ANQGSEA. Trimming shortened V by 8 bases and J by 2 bases, and 7 bases separated the two germline ends. This CDR3 region has 11 residues.

V gene TRBV14 combines with J gene TRBJ2-5, with a possible D match to TRBD2 (5 bases). CDR3 length: 15 amino acids. Germline V CDR1 and CDR2: SGHDN, FVKESK. The V and J ends lost 3 bases and 0 bases respectively, with 11 bases between them. CDR3 coding DNA: TGTGCCAGCAGCCAGGGGAGAGCTTACCAAGAGACCCAGTACTTC. Translated, it gives CASSQGRAYQETQYF.

V gene TRBV14 combines with J gene TRBJ2-7, with a weak D call TRBD2 (6 bases). CDR3 length: 11 amino acids. The germline V gene encodes CDR1 SGHDN and CDR2 FVKESK. Trimming stripped 1 base from V and 12 bases from J, with 10 bases between. The CDR3 DNA reads TGTGCCAGCAGCCAAGGCGGGGCAAGGTACTTC. Residues: CASSQGGARYF.

The rearrangement links TRBV19 to TRBJ2-5, with 10 bases aligning to TRBD1. V was clipped by 4 bases and J by 5 bases; unmatched bases: 1. CDR1 is LNHDA and CDR2 is SQIVND in the germline V gene (reference sequence). The CDR3 covers 13 residues. CDR3 sequence reads: CASSRDRGETQYF. CDR3 coding DNA: TGTGCCAGTAGTAGGGACAGGGGTGAGACCCAGTACTTC. Combining the CDR3 with reference TRBV19 and TRBJ2-5 gives the whole variable domain DGGITQSPKYLFRKEGQNVTLSCEQNLNHDAMYWYRQDPGQGLRLIYYSQIVNDFQKGDIAEGYSVSREKKESFPLTVTSAQKNPTAFYLCASSRDRGETQYFGPGTRLLVL.

In its sample, this clone was seen a few times. The J gene is TRBJ1-5, the V gene TRBV24-1, with TRBD1 matching 11 bases. The germline V gene encodes CDR1 KGHDR and CDR2 SFDVKD. Germline trimming cut 12 bases from V and 1 base from J; bases unmatched to any gene: 4. The CDR3 has 14 residues. CDR3 loop: CAVGQGGSNQPQHF. CDR3 DNA: TGTGCCGTGGGACAGGGGGGAAGCAATCAGCCCCAGCATTTT.

This chain joins TRBV20-1 and TRBJ1-1; no clear D gene. Per germline, CDR1 DFQATT and CDR2 SNEGSKA (reference sequence). This CDR3 contains 11 residues. With 7 bases removed from V and 0 bases from J, the gap between germline ends came to 6 bases. CDR3 in amino acids: CSGRLNTEAFF. CDR3 nucleotides: TGCAGTGGTCGTCTGAACACTGAAGCTTTCTTT.

The chain employs TRBV20-1 and TRBJ2-2; D remains unclear. Germline V gene lookup returns CDR1 DFQATT and CDR2 SNEGSKA (reference sequence). This CDR3 comprises 14 residues. Trimming took off 3 bases at V and 0 bases at J, with 8 bases between the two ends. The CDR3 sequence: CSASASANTGELFF. The CDR3 DNA follows: TGCAGTGCTAGTGCGAGCGCGAACACCGGGGAGCTGTTTTTT.

This chain uses TRBV4-2 with TRBJ2-2, with D tentatively TRBD2 (6 bases). The V and J ends lost 2 bases and 6 bases respectively, with 13 bases between them. CDR3 length equals 15 residues. CDR1 is LGHNA, CDR2 YNFKEQ, per germline. The CDR3 region is CASSQPSSDAGELFF. In DNA form, the CDR3 reads TGTGCCAGCAGCCAACCGTCTAGCGACGCCGGGGAGCTGTTTTTT.

The chain uses TRBV7-9 and TRBJ2-2; D is possibly TRBD2 (5 bases). Germline V gene lookup returns CDR1 SEHNR and CDR2 FQNEAQ (reference sequence). V was shortened by 1 base and J by 6 bases, with 12 bases between the two germline ends. The CDR3 has 15 amino acids. CDR3 nucleotide sequence: TGTGCCAGCAGCTTAGTCCCGGGGAGATCCGGGGAGCTGTTTTTT. It yields the protein CASSLVPGRSGELFF.

The V call is TRBV7-9, the J call TRBJ1-1, with D unclear. Trimming removed 0 bases from V and 1 base from J, with 12 bases in between. Germline V gives CDR1 SEHNR, CDR2 FQNEAQ (reference sequence). The CDR3 loop spans 16 amino acids. As DNA, the CDR3 is TGTGCCAGCAGCTTAGCGGAGCTCACAACGAACACTGAAGCTTTCTTT. Translating gives CASSLAELTTNTEAFF.

The V and J genes are TRBV19 and TRBJ1-5; D is possibly TRBD1 (6 bases). CDR3 length equals 15 residues. Trimming removed 3 bases at V and 1 base at J, with 10 bases between. Germline V gene data show CDR1 as LNHDA and CDR2 as SQIVND (reference sequence). The CDR3 DNA sequence: TGTGCCAGTAGTATGGGTAGGGGGAGCAATCAGCCCCAGCATTTT. Translation: CASSMGRGSNQPQHF.

The chain combines TRBV5-4 with TRBJ2-7; 10 bases match TRBD2. This CDR3 region has 13 residues. V shed 4 bases and J 4 bases; nucleotides not matched to a gene: 2. Germline loops: CDR1 SGHNT, CDR2 YYREEE (reference sequence). DNA of the CDR3: TGTGCCAGCAGCCCGGGACTAGCGTACGAGCAGTACTTC. It codes for CASSPGLAYEQYF.

J is TRBJ2-1 and V is TRBV19, with D perhaps TRBD2 (6 bases). Trimming pared 7 bases from V and 7 bases from J, leaving 20 bases between. This CDR3 is built from 15 residues. Germline V gene data show CDR1 as LNHDA and CDR2 as SQIVND (reference sequence). CDR3 loop: CASNDGSALGNEQFF. The DNA of the CDR3 is TGTGCCAGTAACGACGGGAGCGCATTGGGGAATGAGCAGTTCTTC.

The chain joins TRBV2 to TRBJ1-1; TRBD1 might be the D (6 bases). Between the trimmed V and J ends, which lost 3 bases and 1 base, there was a span of 12 bases. Germline V gives CDR1 SNHLY, CDR2 FYNNEI. The CDR3 totals 15 residues. CDR3 DNA: TGTGCCAGCAGTGACGGGGGGCAACCGAACACTGAAGCTTTCTTT. It yields the protein CASSDGGQPNTEAFF.

Only one count was recorded for this clone. V is TRBV6-1 and J is TRBJ1-1, with a possible D match to TRBD1 (6 bases). The V end was cut by 6 bases, the J end by 1 base, with 21 bases between. Per the germline V gene, CDR1 is MNHNS and CDR2 is SASEGT. This CDR3 comprises 17 residues. CDR3 bases: TGTGCCAGCAGCGAACCCTACCTACGACAGGAGAACACTGAAGCTTTCTTT. This translates into CASSEPYLRQENTEAFF.

This sequence joins TRBV7-8 and TRBJ1-6; D is possibly TRBD1 (5 bases). The CDR3 is made up of 15 amino acids. Germline V lookup: CDR1 SGHVS, CDR2 FQNEAQ. V gave up 5 bases and J gave up 9 bases, with 17 bases separating them. The CDR3 DNA is TGTGCCAGCAGCGTCACGGGGACGGGGGTTTCACCCCTCCACTTT. This codes for CASSVTGTGVSPLHF.

V usage is TRBV7-8 and J usage is TRBJ1-1; possibly TRBD1 for D (6 bases). CDR1 SGHVS and CDR2 FQNEAQ come from the germline V gene. V was trimmed by 5 bases and J by 6 bases, leaving 16 bases between them. This CDR3 is built from 14 residues. The CDR3 here is CASSLRGARAEAFF. In nucleotides, the CDR3 is TGTGCCAGCAGCCTACGGGGGGCTCGGGCTGAAGCTTTCTTT.

The rearrangement links TRBV27 to TRBJ2-2; 8 bases line up with TRBD1. CDR3 length: 15 amino acids. The V segment lost 5 bases and the J segment 4 bases; nucleotides outside the gene matches: 6. Germline lookup yields CDR1 MNHEY and CDR2 SMNVEV (reference sequence). CDR3 in DNA: TGTGCCAGCAGTAGGACAGGGTCCTCCACCGGGGAGCTGTTTTTT. It codes for CASSRTGSSTGELFF.